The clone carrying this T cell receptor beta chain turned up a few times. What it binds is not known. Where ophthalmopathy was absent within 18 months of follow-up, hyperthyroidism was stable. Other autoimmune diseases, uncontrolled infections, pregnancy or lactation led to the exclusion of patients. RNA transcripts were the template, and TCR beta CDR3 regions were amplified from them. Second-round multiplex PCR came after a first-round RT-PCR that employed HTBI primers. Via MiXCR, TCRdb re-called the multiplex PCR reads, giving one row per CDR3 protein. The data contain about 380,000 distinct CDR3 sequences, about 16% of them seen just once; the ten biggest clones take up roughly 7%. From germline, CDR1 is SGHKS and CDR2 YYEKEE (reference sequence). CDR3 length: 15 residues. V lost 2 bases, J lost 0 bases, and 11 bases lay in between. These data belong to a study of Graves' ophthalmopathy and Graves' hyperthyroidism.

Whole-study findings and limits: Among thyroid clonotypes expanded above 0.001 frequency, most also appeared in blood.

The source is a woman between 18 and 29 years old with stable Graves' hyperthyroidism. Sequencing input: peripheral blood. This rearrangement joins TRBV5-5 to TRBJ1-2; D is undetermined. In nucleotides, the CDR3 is TGTGCCAGCAGCTTAATTACAGCAACTAACTATGGCTACACCTTC. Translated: CASSLITATNYGYTF.